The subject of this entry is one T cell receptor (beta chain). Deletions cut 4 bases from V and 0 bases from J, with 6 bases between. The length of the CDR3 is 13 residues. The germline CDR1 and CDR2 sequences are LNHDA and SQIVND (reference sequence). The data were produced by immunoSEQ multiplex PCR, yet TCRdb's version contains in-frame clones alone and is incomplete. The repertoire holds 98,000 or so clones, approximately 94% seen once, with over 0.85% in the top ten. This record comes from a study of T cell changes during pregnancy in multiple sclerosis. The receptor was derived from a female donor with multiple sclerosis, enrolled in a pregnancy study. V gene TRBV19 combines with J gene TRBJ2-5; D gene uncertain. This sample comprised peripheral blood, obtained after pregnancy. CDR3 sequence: CASSNPYQETQYF. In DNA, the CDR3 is TGTGCCAGTAGTAATCCGTACCAAGAGACCCAGTACTTC.